The entry below describes one TCR beta chain. The data stem from a study of cytomegalovirus exposure and HLA in healthy donors. Overall study context: Both the 120 or so validation repertoires and the roughly 640 first-cohort repertoires used the same platform, as reported by a later analysis.

CDR1 and CDR2 from the germline V gene are SGHKS and YYEKEE (reference sequence). The CDR3 sequence is 13 residues long. V was pared by 2 bases and J by 3 bases, with 1 base of the junction left unmatched. Assay: immunoSEQ multiplex PCR; the TCRdb copy retains only in-frame clones and omits some. In the table there are approximately 39,000 clones, approximately 92% of which are singletons. The specimen sequenced was PBMCs. This chain links TRBV5-5 with TRBJ2-5; 7 positions match TRBD1. This TCR was recovered from a man younger than 35 in good health and CMV-seronegative. The CDR3 nucleotides read TGTGCCAGCAGCTTCGGGACAGAAGAGACCCAGTACTTC. It codes for CASSFGTEETQYF.